Only a few counts were recorded for the clone carrying this T cell receptor beta chain. Its target is not known. This sample is part of a study of post-analysis software for immune sequencing data. General study results and limits: Analysis by F measure revealed that same-batch samples clustered strongly together. Significantly lower normalized Chao1 diversity was seen in multiple sclerosis patients than in controls. About five TRBV segments appeared more often in patients than in controls, and TRBV5-6, TRBV5-1 and TRBV20-1 were among these.

The CDR3 totals 15 residues. Germline values: CDR1 MNHEY, CDR2 SVGAGI. V shed 6 bases and J shed 5 bases, with 19 bases lying between them. Built from TCR beta cDNA, the libraries had unique molecular identifiers in them. TCRdb used MiXCR to reprocess the PCR reads, holding one entry per CDR3 protein. The repertoire has roughly 700,000 distinct CDR3 sequences, 30% of them found once; the top ten carry 0.55% to 0.65%. The sequenced sample was blood. The clonotype was recovered from a girl between 5 and 17 years old with multiple sclerosis. This sequence joins TRBV6-5 and TRBJ1-2; D uncertain. In DNA, the CDR3 is TGTGCCAGCAGGTTACAAGACGGTTTAAAGTATGGCTACACCTTC. This encodes CASRLQDGLKYGYTF.